This T cell receptor beta chain comes out of a study of memory CD4+ T cells and cytomegalovirus serostatus. Study at large: Donors were healthy Belgian adults, 9 CMV seropositive and about 24 seronegative. Broader study findings: CMV serostatus prediction reached median AUC approximately 0.95, or 0.91 with US-trained model. CD4+ memory repertoires contained about 40% of the 164 reported CMV TCRbeta sequences. Suggested: most of the CMV-linked TCR signature lies in CD4+ memory cells.

The sort gate was single viable CD3+CD4+CD8-CD45RO+ cells for memory CD4+ T cells. This CDR3 has 15 amino acids. Trimming removed 3 bases from V and 2 bases from J; junction bases left unmatched: 4. Per germline, CDR1 SGHTA and CDR2 FQGNSA. Produced via immunoSEQ multiplex PCR; TCRdb's table is partial and in-frame only. The sample shows 35,000 to 50,000 clones, 60% to 85% of them seen only once. Regarding this clone: The antigen remains undetermined.

The sample was memory CD4+ T cells from blood. The clonotype originates from an adult in good health and CMV-seronegative. This chain joins TRBV7-2 and TRBJ2-5; TRBD2 agrees at 9 bases. The CDR3 region has the DNA TGTGCCAGCAGCTTGGGCGGGAGGGAACAAGAGACCCAGTACTTC. Translated, it gives CASSLGGREQETQYF.